This TCR beta chain came from a study of blood T cell repertoires in COVID-19. Across the whole study: Sites in the United States, Italy and Spain provided acute and convalescent COVID-19 samples. PBMCs, B-cell-depleted T cells, or T cells were the source of the cDNA or gDNA that made up the material.

The Seattle site enrolled patients during active infection and followed them longitudinally. Authors' analysis steps: Amplified reference gene primers provided the basis for estimating nucleated cell counts. Generated by immunoSEQ multiplex PCR, the TCRdb table keeps only in-frame clones and is missing some. D and trimming come from the DNA, and the V and J calls and clone size come from that table. The repertoire consists of some 74,000 clones, with approximately 91% occurring once and the leading ten covering just over 2.5%. The material sequenced was peripheral blood. This receptor was identified in a man aged 45-65 years with COVID-19, enrolled during active disease.

CDR3 nucleotides: TGCGCCAGCAGCCCCACTGGGGCCAACGTCCTGACTTTC. Protein sequence: CASSPTGANVLTF. The rearrangement uses TRBV4-1 and TRBJ2-6; D remains ambiguous. V lost 4 bases, J lost 2 bases, and 3 bases lay in between. The germline gives CDR1 MGHRA, CDR2 YSYEKL. The CDR3 is made up of 13 amino acids.